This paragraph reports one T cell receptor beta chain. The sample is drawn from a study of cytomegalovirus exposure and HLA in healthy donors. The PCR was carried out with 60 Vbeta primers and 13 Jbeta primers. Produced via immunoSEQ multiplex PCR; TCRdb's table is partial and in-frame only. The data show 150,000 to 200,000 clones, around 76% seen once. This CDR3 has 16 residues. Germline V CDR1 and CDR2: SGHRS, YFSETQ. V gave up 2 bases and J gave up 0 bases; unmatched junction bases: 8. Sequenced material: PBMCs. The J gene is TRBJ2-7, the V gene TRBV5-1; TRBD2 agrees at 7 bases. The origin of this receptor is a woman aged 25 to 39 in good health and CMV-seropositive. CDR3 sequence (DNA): TGCGCCAGCAGCTTAAAGACTAGCAAAAGCTCCTACGAGCAGTACTTC. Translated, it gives CASSLKTSKSSYEQYF. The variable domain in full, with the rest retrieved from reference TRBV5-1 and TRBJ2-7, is KAGVTQTPRYLIKTRGQQVTLSCSPISGHRSVSWYQQTPGQGLQFLFEYFSETQRNKGNFPGRFSGRQFSNSRSEMNVSTLELGDSALYLCASSLKTSKSSYEQYFGPGTRLTVT.